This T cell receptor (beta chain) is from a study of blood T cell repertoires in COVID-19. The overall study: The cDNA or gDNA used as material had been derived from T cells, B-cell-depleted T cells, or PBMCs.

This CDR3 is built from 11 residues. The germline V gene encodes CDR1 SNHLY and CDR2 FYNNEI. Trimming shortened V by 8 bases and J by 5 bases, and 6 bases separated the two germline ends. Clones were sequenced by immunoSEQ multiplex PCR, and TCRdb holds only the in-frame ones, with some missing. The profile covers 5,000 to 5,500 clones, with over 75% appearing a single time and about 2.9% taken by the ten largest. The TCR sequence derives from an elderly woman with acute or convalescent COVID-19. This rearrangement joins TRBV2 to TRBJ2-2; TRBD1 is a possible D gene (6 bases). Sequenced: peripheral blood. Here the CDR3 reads CASQGTGELFF. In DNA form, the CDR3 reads TGTGCCAGCCAGGGGACCGGGGAGCTGTTTTTT.